This T cell receptor (beta chain) is drawn from a study of shared clonotypes between healthy human individuals. Several immunoSEQ plates received, in even portions, the genomic DNA of each subset. Measured with immunoSEQ multiplex PCR; TCRdb has only the in-frame clones, and not every one. The sample lists some 630,000 clones, about two thirds occurring once. As regards this clone: Antigen specificity is unknown.

Only Caucasian adults living in Nashville, Tennessee served as donors. V gave up 4 bases and J gave up 5 bases; unmatched junction bases: 4. The germline V gene encodes CDR1 LNHDA and CDR2 SQIVND (reference sequence). The CDR3 length is 14 residues. Study conclusions and caveats: The sole specimen, blood, was sampled, and tissue repertoires likely differ. Sequencing depth was a factor that was expected to affect clonotype sharing among donors.

The sequence came from a woman aged 25 to 45 in good health. The sample taken for sequencing was memory CD4+ T cells sorted from blood. Subset here: CD45RA-negative fraction. The V gene is TRBV19, the J gene TRBJ2-5, with TRBD1 matching 10 bases. As DNA, the CDR3 is TGTGCCAGTAGTAGGGACAGGGGAGCGGAGACCCAGTACTTC. Translated, it gives CASSRDRGAETQYF.